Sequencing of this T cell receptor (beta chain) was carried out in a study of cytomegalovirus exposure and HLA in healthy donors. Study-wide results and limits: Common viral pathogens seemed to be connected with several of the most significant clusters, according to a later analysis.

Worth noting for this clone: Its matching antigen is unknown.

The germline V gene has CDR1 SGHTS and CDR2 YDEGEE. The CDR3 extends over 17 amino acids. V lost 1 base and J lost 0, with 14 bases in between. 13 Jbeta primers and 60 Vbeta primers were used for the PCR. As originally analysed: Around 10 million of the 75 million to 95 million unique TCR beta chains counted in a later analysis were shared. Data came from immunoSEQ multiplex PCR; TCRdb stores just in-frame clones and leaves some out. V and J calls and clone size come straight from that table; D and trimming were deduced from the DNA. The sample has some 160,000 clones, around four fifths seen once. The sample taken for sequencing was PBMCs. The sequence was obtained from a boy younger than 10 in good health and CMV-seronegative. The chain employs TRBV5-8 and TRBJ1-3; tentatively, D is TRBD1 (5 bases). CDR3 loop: CASSLTGRRSSGNTIYF. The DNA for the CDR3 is TGTGCCAGCAGCTTGACAGGCCGCCGCAGCTCTGGAAACACCATATATTTT.